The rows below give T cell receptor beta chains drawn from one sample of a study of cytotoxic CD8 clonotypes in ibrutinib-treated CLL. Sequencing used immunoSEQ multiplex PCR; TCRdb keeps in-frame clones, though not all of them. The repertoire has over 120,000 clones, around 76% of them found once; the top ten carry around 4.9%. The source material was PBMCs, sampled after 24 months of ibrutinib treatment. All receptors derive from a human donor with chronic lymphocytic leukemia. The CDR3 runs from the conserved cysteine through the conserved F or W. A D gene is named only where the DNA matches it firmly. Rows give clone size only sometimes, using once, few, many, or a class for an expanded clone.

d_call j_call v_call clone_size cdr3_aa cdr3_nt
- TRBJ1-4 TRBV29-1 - CSVLGGVTLFF TGCAGCGTTCTTGGGGGGGTGACGTTGTTTTTT
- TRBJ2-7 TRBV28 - CATPFWVNSYEQYF TGTGCCACCCCCTTCTGGGTTAATTCCTACGAGCAGTACTTC
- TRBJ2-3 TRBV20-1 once CSARPQGTQYF TGCAGTGCTAGGCCCCAGGGGACGCAGTATTTT
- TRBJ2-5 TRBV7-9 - CASSEAIQETQYF TGTGCCAGCAGCGAGGCGATCCAAGAGACCCAGTACTTC
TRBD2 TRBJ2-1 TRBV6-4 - CASSDLGGAYNEQFF TGTGCCAGCAGTGACCTGGGGGGGGCCTACAATGAGCAGTTCTTC
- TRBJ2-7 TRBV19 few CASSPPAGSEQYF TGTGCCAGTAGTCCCCCGGCCGGGAGCGAGCAGTACTTC
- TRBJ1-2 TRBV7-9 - CASSSRDTF TGTGCCAGCAGCTCCCGGGACACCTTC
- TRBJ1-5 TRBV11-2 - CASSLDRGGTQHF TGTGCCAGCAGCTTAGATCGGGGGGGGACCCAGCATTTT
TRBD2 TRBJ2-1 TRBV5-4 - CASSLGLAGPGSYNEQFF TGTGCCAGCAGCTTGGGTCTAGCGGGACCGGGGTCCTACAATGAGCAGTTCTTC
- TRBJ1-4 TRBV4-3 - CASSQAQGWDEKLFF TGCGCCAGCAGCCAAGCGCAGGGGTGGGATGAAAAACTGTTTTTT
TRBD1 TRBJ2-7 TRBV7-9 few CASSPGTGGGEQYF TGTGCCAGCAGCCCCGGGACAGGGGGAGGGGAGCAGTACTTC
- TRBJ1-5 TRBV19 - CASSIHSGSAQPQHF TGTGCCAGTAGTATCCACTCGGGGAGTGCACAGCCCCAGCATTTT
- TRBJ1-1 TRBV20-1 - CRRPGEAFF TGCAGGAGGCCCGGTGAAGCTTTCTTT
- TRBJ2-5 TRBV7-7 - CASRDPRGGETQYF TGTGCCAGCAGAGACCCGAGAGGGGGGGAGACCCAGTACTTC
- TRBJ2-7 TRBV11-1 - CASSFGRGREQYF TGTGCCAGCAGCTTCGGGCGGGGACGAGAGCAGTACTTC
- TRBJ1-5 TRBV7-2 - CASSLAFGSGQPQHF TGTGCCAGCAGCTTAGCATTTGGGTCCGGACAGCCCCAGCATTTT
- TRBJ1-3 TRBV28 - CASSLDRGNTIYF TGTGCCAGCAGTTTGGACAGAGGAAACACCATATATTTT
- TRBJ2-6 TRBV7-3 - CASSLTGGSGANVLTF TGTGCCAGCAGCCTAACCGGGGGCTCTGGGGCCAACGTCCTGACTTTC
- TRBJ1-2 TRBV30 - CAWSVRPGGYTF TGTGCCTGGAGTGTAAGGCCGGGGGGCTACACCTTC
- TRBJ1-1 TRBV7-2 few CASARGGGGTEAFF TGTGCCAGCGCCCGAGGAGGTGGGGGCACTGAAGCTTTCTTT
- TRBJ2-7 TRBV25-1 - CASSEGGGLVQYF TGTGCCAGCAGTGAGGGCGGAGGGTTGGTTCAGTACTTC
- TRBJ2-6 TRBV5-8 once CASSHRTSGANVLTF TGTGCCAGCAGCCACCGAACCTCTGGGGCCAACGTCCTGACTTTC
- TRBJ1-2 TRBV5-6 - CASSLVRTAYGYTF TGTGCCAGCAGCTTGGTTAGGACAGCTTATGGCTACACCTTC
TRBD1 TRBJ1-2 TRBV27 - CASSFRDRGRYGYTF TGTGCCAGCAGTTTTAGGGACAGGGGGCGGTATGGCTACACCTTC
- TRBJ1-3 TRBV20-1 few CARAGLDTIYF TGTGCTCGGGCAGGGTTAGACACCATATATTTT
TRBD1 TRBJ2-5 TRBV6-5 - CASSIAWTGGGTQYF TGTGCCAGCAGTATCGCGTGGACAGGGGGGGGGACCCAGTACTTC
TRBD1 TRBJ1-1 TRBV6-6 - CASSYSGQGITEAFF TGTGCCAGCAGTTACTCGGGACAGGGGATCACTGAAGCTTTCTTT
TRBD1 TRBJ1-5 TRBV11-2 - CASSAGTGAYSNQPQHF TGTGCCAGCAGCGCCGGGACAGGGGCGTATAGCAATCAGCCCCAGCATTTT
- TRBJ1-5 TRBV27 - CATRSGGAGQPQHF TGTGCCACCAGGAGTGGGGGGGCAGGGCAGCCCCAGCATTTT
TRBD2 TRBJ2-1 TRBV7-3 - CASSLRGSGLYNEQFF TGTGCCAGCAGCTTAAGGGGTAGCGGGCTCTACAATGAGCAGTTCTTC
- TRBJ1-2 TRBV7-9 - CASSLAGEDYTF TGTGCCAGCAGCTTGGCGGGGGAAGACTACACCTTC
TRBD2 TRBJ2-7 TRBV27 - CASTPGSGGGYEQYF TGTGCCAGCACCCCAGGGAGCGGGGGGGGTTACGAGCAGTACTTC
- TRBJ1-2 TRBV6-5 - CASSAYSGSPLGYTF TGTGCCAGCAGTGCGTACTCCGGGAGCCCTCTTGGCTACACCTTC
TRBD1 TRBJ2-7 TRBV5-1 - CASSLTPDRGYEQYF TGCGCCAGCAGCTTGACCCCGGACAGGGGCTACGAGCAGTACTTC
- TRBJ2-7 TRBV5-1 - CASSLGGGPYEQYF TGCGCCAGCAGCTTGGGTGGGGGACCCTACGAGCAGTACTTC
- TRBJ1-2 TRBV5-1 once CASSLGERAGGYTF TGCGCCAGCAGCTTGGGAGAGAGGGCGGGAGGCTACACCTTC
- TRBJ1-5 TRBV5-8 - CASSWGRGQPQHF TGTGCCAGCAGCTGGGGGCGAGGGCAGCCCCAGCATTTT
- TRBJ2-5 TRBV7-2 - CASSLATETQYF TGTGCCAGCAGCTTAGCGACGGAGACCCAGTACTTC
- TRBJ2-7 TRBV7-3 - CASSSRTVWSLREQYF TGTGCCAGCAGCTCGCGGACAGTTTGGTCTCTACGGGAGCAGTACTTC
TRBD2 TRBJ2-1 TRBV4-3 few CASSRRAGGPNNDEQFF TGCGCCAGCAGCCGGCGAGCGGGAGGACCCAACAATGATGAGCAGTTCTTC
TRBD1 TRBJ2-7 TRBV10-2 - CASTGTGGYEQYF TGCGCCAGCACCGGGACAGGGGGCTACGAGCAGTACTTC
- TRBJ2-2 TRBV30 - CAWKGHYTGELFF TGTGCCTGGAAGGGACATTACACCGGGGAGCTGTTTTTT
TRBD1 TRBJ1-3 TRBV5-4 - CASSLPGTGGNTIYF TGTGCCAGCAGCTTGCCCGGGACAGGTGGAAACACCATATATTTT
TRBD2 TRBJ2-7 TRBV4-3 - CASSQEVAGPYEQYF TGCGCCAGCAGCCAAGAGGTAGCGGGACCGTACGAGCAGTACTTC
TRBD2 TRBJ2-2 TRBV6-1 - CASSEGTSVGGELFF TGTGCCAGCAGTGAAGGGACTAGCGTTGGCGGGGAGCTGTTTTTT
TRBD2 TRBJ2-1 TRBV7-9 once CASSFGRGNNEQFF TGTGCCAGCAGCTTTGGGCGGGGGAACAATGAGCAGTTCTTC
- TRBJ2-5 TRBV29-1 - CSADPQPPGETQYF TGCAGCGCCGACCCCCAGCCCCCGGGGGAGACCCAGTACTTC
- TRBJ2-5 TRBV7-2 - CASSQRTQETQYF TGTGCCAGCAGCCAGCGGACCCAAGAGACCCAGTACTTC
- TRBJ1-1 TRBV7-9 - CASSARDEAFF TGTGCCAGCAGCGCTAGAGATGAAGCTTTCTTT
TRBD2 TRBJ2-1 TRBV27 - CASSLGGGAGEQFF TGTGCCAGCAGTTTAGGCGGGGGGGCAGGTGAGCAGTTCTTC
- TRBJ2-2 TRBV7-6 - CASSLGAAGFSGELFF TGTGCCAGCAGCTTAGGGGCAGCCGGGTTCTCCGGGGAGCTGTTTTTT
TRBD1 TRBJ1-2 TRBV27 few CASSLYRTGVGYTF TGTGCCAGCAGTTTATATAGGACAGGGGTTGGCTACACCTTC
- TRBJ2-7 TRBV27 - CASSLQRAGSYEQYF TGTGCCAGCAGTCTCCAACGGGCAGGCTCCTACGAGCAGTACTTC
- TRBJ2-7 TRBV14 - CASSQGAGLATYEQYF TGTGCCAGCAGCCAAGGGGCGGGGCTAGCGACCTACGAGCAGTACTTC
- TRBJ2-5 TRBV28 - CASRGGRYGRETQYF TGTGCCAGCAGAGGGGGGAGGTACGGGCGGGAGACCCAGTACTTC
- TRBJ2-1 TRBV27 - CASKRPQGGVNEQFF TGTGCCAGCAAGCGGCCGCAGGGGGGGGTCAATGAGCAGTTCTTC
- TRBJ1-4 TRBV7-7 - CASSPGRGKLFF TGTGCCAGCAGCCCAGGGAGGGGAAAACTGTTTTTT